This T cell receptor beta chain was identified in a study of post-analysis software for immune sequencing data. As for the study in general: Both relapsing-remitting and secondary progressive multiple sclerosis featured among the disease courses, as did progressive-relapsing multiple sclerosis. Study-wide findings and caveats: Five or six TRBV segments, TRBV5-6, TRBV5-1 and TRBV20-1 among them, were found more frequent in patients than controls. F-measure co-clustering was strong for batch-matched samples.

The CDR3 runs to 18 residues. V trimming: 1 base; J trimming: 2 bases; junction bases outside the gene matches: 12. CDR1 is SGHVS, CDR2 FNYEAQ, per germline. A note on this clonotype: Its antigen is unknown.

Unique molecular identifiers featured in each of the TCR beta cDNA libraries. TCRdb re-called the PCR reads with MiXCR, one entry per CDR3 protein. The sample shows 650,000 to 900,000 distinct CDR3 sequences, just over 45% of them seen only once. V and J are TRBV7-6 and TRBJ2-3, with 7 bases lining up with TRBD2. The source of this sequence is a girl under 18 with multiple sclerosis. Sequencing used blood. CDR3 bases: TGTGCCAGCAGCTTAGAGGTCTCGCGGGAGAAAACCACAGATACGCAGTATTTT. Its protein product is CASSLEVSREKTTDTQYF.